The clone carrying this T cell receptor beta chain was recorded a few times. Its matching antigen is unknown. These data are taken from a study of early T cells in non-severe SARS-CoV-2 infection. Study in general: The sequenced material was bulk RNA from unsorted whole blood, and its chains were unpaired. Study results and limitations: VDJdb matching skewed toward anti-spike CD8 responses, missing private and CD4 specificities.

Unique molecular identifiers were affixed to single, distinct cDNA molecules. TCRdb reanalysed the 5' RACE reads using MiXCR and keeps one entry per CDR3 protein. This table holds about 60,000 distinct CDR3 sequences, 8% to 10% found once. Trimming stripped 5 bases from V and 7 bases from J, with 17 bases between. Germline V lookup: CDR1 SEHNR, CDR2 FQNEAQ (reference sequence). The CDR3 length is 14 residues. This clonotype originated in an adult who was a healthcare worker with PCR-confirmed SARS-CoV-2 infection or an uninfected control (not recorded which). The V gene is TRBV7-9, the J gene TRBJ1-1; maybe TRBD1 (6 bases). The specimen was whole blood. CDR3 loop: CASSTPTGLGEAFF. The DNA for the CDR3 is TGTGCCAGCAGCACTCCGACAGGTTTAGGTGAAGCTTTCTTT.